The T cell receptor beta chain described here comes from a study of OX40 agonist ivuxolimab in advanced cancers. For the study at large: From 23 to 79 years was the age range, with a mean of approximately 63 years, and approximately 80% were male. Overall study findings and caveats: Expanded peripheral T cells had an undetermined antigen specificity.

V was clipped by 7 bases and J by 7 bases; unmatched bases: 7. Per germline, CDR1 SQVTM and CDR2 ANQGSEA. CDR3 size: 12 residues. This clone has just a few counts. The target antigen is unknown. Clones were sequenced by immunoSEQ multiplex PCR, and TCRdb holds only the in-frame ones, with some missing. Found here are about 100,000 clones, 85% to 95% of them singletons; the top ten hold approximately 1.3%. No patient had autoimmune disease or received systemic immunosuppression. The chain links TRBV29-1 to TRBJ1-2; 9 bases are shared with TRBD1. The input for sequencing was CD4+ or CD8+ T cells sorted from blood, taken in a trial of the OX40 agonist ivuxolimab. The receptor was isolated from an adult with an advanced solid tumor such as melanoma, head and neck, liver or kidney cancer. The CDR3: CSGGEQGAGYTF. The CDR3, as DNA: TGCAGCGGCGGGGAACAGGGGGCTGGCTACACCTTC.